The 18 T cell receptor beta chains given below trace back to one sample, sequenced in a study of blood T cell repertoires in COVID-19 (dated by TCRdb to between 2020 and 2021). Libraries were made using the immunoSEQ multiplex PCR assay. Entries here come from immuneACCESS through TCRdb and include only in-frame sequences with V and J called. Some clones fail to appear in such tables; in the studies checked, an unresolved V gene covers under half of the shortfall, and the cause of the remainder is unknown. A total of under 150,000 clones appear in this sample, 80% to 90% of them only once. About 17% of the sample goes to the ten largest clones. The sequencing input was peripheral blood. These receptor sequences come from a man aged 45-65 years with active or convalescent COVID-19.

The J gene is TRBJ2-3, the V gene TRBV6-6; D might be TRBD1 (5 bases). CDR3 length: 14 amino acids. Trimming shortened V by 0 bases and J by 2 bases, and 6 bases separated the two germline ends. Per germline, CDR1 MNHNY and CDR2 SVGAGI (reference sequence). The CDR3 DNA follows: TGTGCCAGCAGTTACTCAGGGGTCACAGATACGCAGTATTTT. Translation gives CASSYSGVTDTQYF.

The V and J genes are TRBV2 and TRBJ1-2; 8 bases match TRBD1. The CDR3 is 14 residues long. The germline V gene encodes CDR1 SNHLY and CDR2 FYNNEI. Unmatched junction bases numbered 2, after V lost 3 bases and J lost 2 bases. CDR3 residues: CASSDDRGNYGYTF. CDR3 bases: TGTGCCAGCAGTGATGACAGGGGAAACTATGGCTACACCTTC.

The rearrangement uses TRBV27 and TRBJ2-7; maybe TRBD2 (6 bases). This CDR3 region has 20 residues. Germline V CDR1 and CDR2: MNHEY, SMNVEV (reference sequence). V was cut by 0 bases and J by 2 bases, with 26 bases left in between. CDR3 coding DNA: TGTGCCAGCAGTTTATCGATATTTAGACTTCGGAGCGGAGGGACCTACGAGCAGTACTTC. This sequence encodes CASSLSIFRLRSGGTYEQYF.

V gene TRBV7-8 combines with J gene TRBJ1-5; D is uncertain. Trimming left V 5 bases short and J 0 bases short, with 8 bases between. CDR1 is SGHVS and CDR2 is FQNEAQ in the germline V gene. This CDR3 has 14 amino acids. In DNA form, the CDR3 reads TGTGCCAGCAGCCAAGACATTAGCAATCAGCCCCAGCATTTT. Translating gives CASSQDISNQPQHF.

This clone has a single count. This sequence joins TRBV19 and TRBJ2-5; 7 nucleotides match TRBD1. V lost 7 bases, J lost 3 bases, and 11 bases stayed unmatched. Per the germline V gene, CDR1 is LNHDA and CDR2 is SQIVND (reference sequence). The CDR3 length is 15 residues. CDR3 in amino acids: CASTDQGRGKETQYF. CDR3 coding DNA: TGTGCCAGTACCGATCAAGGCAGGGGGAAAGAGACCCAGTACTTC.

The chain is built from TRBV19 and TRBJ2-3, with a tentative D call TRBD2 (6 bases). Germline V gene data show CDR1 as LNHDA and CDR2 as SQIVND (reference sequence). The CDR3 is made up of 16 amino acids. V was shortened by 5 bases and J by 0 bases, with 15 bases between the two germline ends. The CDR3: CASSRGNGGSTDTQYF. The CDR3 coding sequence is TGTGCCAGTAGTCGCGGTAACGGGGGAAGCACAGATACGCAGTATTTT.

In its sample, this clone was seen once. The chain has TRBV30 and TRBJ1-1, with D unresolved. The germline V gene has CDR1 GTSNPN and CDR2 SVGIG (reference sequence). The CDR3 is 12 amino acids. V lost 4 bases and J lost 11, with 17 bases in between. The DNA for the CDR3 is TGTGCCTGGACGCCGGCTCGACTCGTCGCTTTCTTT. Translated: CAWTPARLVAFF. The full variable domain, in which reference TRBV30 and TRBJ1-1 provide the parts outside the CDR3, is SQTIHQWPATLVQPVGSPLSLECTVEGTSNPNLYWYRQAAGRGLQLLFYSVGIGQISSEVPQNLSASRPQDRQFILSSKKLLLSDSGFYLCAWTPARLVAFFGQGTRLTVV.

V gene TRBV5-1 combines with J gene TRBJ2-3; 13 nucleotides line up with TRBD2. Germline trimming cut 3 bases from V and 4 bases from J; bases unmatched to any gene: 5. This CDR3 comprises 16 residues. Germline V gene data show CDR1 as SGHRS and CDR2 as YFSETQ. The DNA for the CDR3 is TGCGCCAGCAGCTCGGCCGGACTAGCGGGGGCAGATACGCAGTATTTT. Its protein product is CASSSAGLAGADTQYF. The complete variable domain, with remaining parts taken from reference TRBV5-1 and TRBJ2-3, reads KAGVTQTPRYLIKTRGQQVTLSCSPISGHRSVSWYQQTPGQGLQFLFEYFSETQRNKGNFPGRFSGRQFSNSRSEMNVSTLELGDSALYLCASSSAGLAGADTQYFGPGTRLTVL.

J is TRBJ1-2 and V is TRBV7-8; possible D gene TRBD1, 5 bases. V was shortened by 5 bases and J by 2 bases, with 12 bases between the two germline ends. The CDR3 is made up of 14 amino acids. CDR1 SGHVS and CDR2 FQNEAQ come from the germline V gene. The CDR3 protein is CASSPLGQNYGYTF. CDR3 nucleotides: TGTGCCAGCAGCCCCCTGGGGCAGAACTATGGCTACACCTTC. Full variable domain (remainder filled in from reference TRBV7-8 and TRBJ1-2): GAGVSQSPRYKVAKRGQDVALRCDPISGHVSLFWYQQALGQGPEFLTYFQNEAQLDKSGLPSDRFFAERPEGSVSTLKIQRTQQEDSAVYLCASSPLGQNYGYTFGSGTRLTVV.

The J gene is TRBJ2-6, the V gene TRBV5-1, with D unresolved. The CDR3 consists of 15 residues. V lost 5 bases, J lost 0 bases, and 9 bases lay in between. Germline CDR1 and CDR2: SGHRS and YFSETQ. CDR3: CASSSQTSGANVLTF. Here the CDR3 DNA reads TGCGCCAGCAGTTCACAGACCTCTGGGGCCAACGTCCTGACTTTC. The entire variable domain, with the rest obtained from reference TRBV5-1 and TRBJ2-6, is as follows: KAGVTQTPRYLIKTRGQQVTLSCSPISGHRSVSWYQQTPGQGLQFLFEYFSETQRNKGNFPGRFSGRQFSNSRSEMNVSTLELGDSALYLCASSSQTSGANVLTFGAGSRLTVL.

This clone has just one count. This chain uses TRBV3-1 (or the pseudogene TRBV3-2) with TRBJ2-2, with D unresolved. The CDR3 has 12 amino acids. Germline V gene lookup returns CDR1 LGHDT and CDR2 YNNKEL (reference sequence). V was trimmed by 0 bases and J by 7 bases, leaving 3 bases between them. The CDR3: CASSQDYGELFF. CDR3 nucleotide sequence: TGTGCCAGCAGCCAAGATTACGGGGAGCTGTTTTTT.

The J gene is TRBJ1-1, the V gene TRBV5-6; D might be TRBD1 (5 bases). V was shortened by 0 bases and J by 8 bases, with 8 bases between the two germline ends. CDR3 length: 12 residues. Germline CDR1 and CDR2: SGHDT and YYEEEE. In DNA form, the CDR3 reads TGTGCCAGCAGCTTGGACAGGCTCGAAGCTTTCTTT. This encodes CASSLDRLEAFF.

The V and J genes are TRBV25-1 and TRBJ1-2, with unresolved D. Germline V CDR1 and CDR2: MGHDK, SYGVNS. V lost 2 bases and J 3 bases, leaving 10 bases between the germline ends. This CDR3 region has 14 residues. The CDR3 DNA follows: TGTGCCAGCAGTGAACCAGAGGTCTACTATGGCTACACCTTC. Its translation: CASSEPEVYYGYTF.

J is TRBJ2-1 and V is TRBV4-1; the match to TRBD1 covers 8 bases. The trim removed 1 base at V and 1 base at J, leaving 9 bases unmatched. Germline V gene sequence: CDR1 MGHRA, CDR2 YSYEKL. The CDR3 covers 18 residues. The CDR3 here is CASSQASDQGASYNEQFF. DNA for the CDR3: TGCGCCAGCAGCCAAGCGTCTGATCAGGGGGCTTCCTACAATGAGCAGTTCTTC.

This clone was counted a single time. J is TRBJ1-5 and V is TRBV3-1 (or the pseudogene TRBV3-2); no clear D. Germline V gene lookup returns CDR1 LGHDT and CDR2 YNNKEL (reference sequence). The CDR3 is 12 residues long. V lost 4 bases to trimming and J lost 7 bases, with 8 bases between them. The DNA of the CDR3 is TGTGCCAGCAGCCCTTTTACACAGCCCCAGCATTTT. Translating it yields CASSPFTQPQHF.

The table lists this clone with a few counts. V usage is TRBV19 and J usage is TRBJ1-6, with D possibly matching TRBD1 (5 bases). The germline V and J ends were trimmed by 1 base and 7 bases, with 14 bases remaining between them. Germline CDR1 and CDR2: LNHDA and SQIVND (reference sequence). CDR3 size: 16 residues. CDR3 in amino acids: CASSIAVEGVNSPLHF. CDR3 DNA: TGTGCCAGTAGTATAGCAGTCGAAGGGGTCAATTCACCCCTCCACTTT.

The chain recombines TRBV2 with TRBJ2-1, with TRBD2 matching over 7 bases. The V and J ends lost 5 bases and 2 bases, in that order; junction bases with no gene match: 3. This CDR3 comprises 14 residues. The germline V gene has CDR1 SNHLY and CDR2 FYNNEI. The CDR3 here is CASSKGLAYNEQFF. The DNA for the CDR3 is TGTGCCAGCAGTAAAGGACTAGCCTACAATGAGCAGTTCTTC. The full variable domain, in which reference TRBV2 and TRBJ2-1 provide the parts outside the CDR3, is EPEVTQTPSHQVTQMGQEVILRCVPISNHLYFYWYRQILGQKVEFLVSFYNNEISEKSEIFDDQFSVERPDGSNFTLKIRSTKLEDSAMYFCASSKGLAYNEQFFGPGTRLTVL.

V is TRBV19 and J is TRBJ1-2; the D gene is possibly TRBD1 (5 bases). This CDR3 region has 14 residues. Germline V gene sequence: CDR1 LNHDA, CDR2 SQIVND (reference sequence). Trimming stripped 0 bases from V and 8 bases from J, with 13 bases between. The CDR3 nucleotides are TGTGCCAGTAGTATAGATCAGGGAAGGAGAGGCTACACCTTC. Translation: CASSIDQGRRGYTF.